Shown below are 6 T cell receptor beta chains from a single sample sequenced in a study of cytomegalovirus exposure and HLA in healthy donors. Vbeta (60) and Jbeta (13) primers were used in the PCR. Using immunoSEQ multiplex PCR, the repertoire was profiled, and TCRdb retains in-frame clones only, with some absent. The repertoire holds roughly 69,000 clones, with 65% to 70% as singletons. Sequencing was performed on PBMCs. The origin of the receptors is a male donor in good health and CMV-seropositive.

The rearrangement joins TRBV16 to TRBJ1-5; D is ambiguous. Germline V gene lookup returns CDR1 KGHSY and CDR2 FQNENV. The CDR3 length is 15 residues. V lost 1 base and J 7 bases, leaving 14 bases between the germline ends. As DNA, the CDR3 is TGTGCCAGCAGCCAATTGACGGCGAGGGAGCAGCCCCAGCATTTT. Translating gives CASSQLTAREQPQHF. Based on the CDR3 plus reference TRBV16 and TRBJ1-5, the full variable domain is GEEVAQTPKHLVRGEGQKAKLYCAPIKGHSYVFWYQQVLKNEFKFLISFQNENVFDETGMPKERFSAKCLPNSPCSLEIQATKLEDSAVYFCASSQLTAREQPQHFGDGTRLSIL.

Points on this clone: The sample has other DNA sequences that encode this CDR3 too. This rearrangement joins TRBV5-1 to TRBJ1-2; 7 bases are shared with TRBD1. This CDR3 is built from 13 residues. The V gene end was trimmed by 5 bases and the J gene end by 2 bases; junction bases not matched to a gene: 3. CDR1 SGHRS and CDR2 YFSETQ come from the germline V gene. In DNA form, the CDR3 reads TGCGCCAGCAGTGAACAGGGGAACTATGGCTACACCTTC. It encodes CASSEQGNYGYTF.

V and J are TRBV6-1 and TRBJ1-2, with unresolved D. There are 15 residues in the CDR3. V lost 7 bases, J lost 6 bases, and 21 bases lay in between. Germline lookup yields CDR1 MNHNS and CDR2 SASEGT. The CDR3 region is CASTPTQAGRNGYTF. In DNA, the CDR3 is TGTGCCAGCACCCCAACCCAGGCAGGCAGAAATGGCTACACCTTC.

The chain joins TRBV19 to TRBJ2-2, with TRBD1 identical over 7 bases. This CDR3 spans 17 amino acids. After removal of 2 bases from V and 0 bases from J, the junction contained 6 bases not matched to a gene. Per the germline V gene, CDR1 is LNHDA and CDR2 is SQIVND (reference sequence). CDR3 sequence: CASSIKGGQPNTGELFF. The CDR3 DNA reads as TGTGCCAGTAGTATAAAAGGGGGCCAACCGAACACCGGGGAGCTGTTTTTT.

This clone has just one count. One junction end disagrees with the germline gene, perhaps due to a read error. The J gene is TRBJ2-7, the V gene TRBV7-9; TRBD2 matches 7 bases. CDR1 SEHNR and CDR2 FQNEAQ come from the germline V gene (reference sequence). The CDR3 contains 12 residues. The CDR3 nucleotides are TGTTCCAGCAACCGCGGGGGTGACGAGCAGTACTTC. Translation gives CSSNRGGDEQYF.

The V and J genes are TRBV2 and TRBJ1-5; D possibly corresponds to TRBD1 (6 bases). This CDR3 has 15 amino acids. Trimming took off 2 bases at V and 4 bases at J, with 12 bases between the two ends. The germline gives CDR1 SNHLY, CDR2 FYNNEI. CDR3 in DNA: TGTGCCAGCAGTGAAATCGGACAGTCGAATCAGCCCCAGCATTTT. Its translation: CASSEIGQSNQPQHF.